This TCR beta chain was observed in a study of T cells expressing NK-cell markers. Overall study: CD3+CD56+NKG2C+, CD3+CD56+NKG2C- and CD3+CD56-NKG2C+ T cells, once sorted, supplied the TCR beta repertoires.

CDR1 and CDR2 (germline): DFQATT, SNEGSKA (reference sequence). The CDR3 runs 16 residues. Study-level findings and limits: Each of over 5 donors carried dominant NKG2C+ clonotypes accounting for roughly 1.0-7.5% of CD8+ T cells.

As for this clonotype: Its target is unknown.

TCRdb re-called the 5' RACE reads, yielding one record per CDR3 amino acid sequence without DNA. The table lists tens of thousands of distinct CDR3 sequences. The TCR originated in a woman between 18 and 75 years old in good health. The rearrangement joins TRBV20-1 to TRBJ2-7; TCRdb's assignment of TRBD1 cannot be checked, as there is no DNA. The sample taken for sequencing was blood T cells: a sorted CD56 or NKG2C T cell subset, CD4+ or CD8+ T cells, or bulk PBMC T cells (not recorded which). The CDR3 loop is CSAEVLGDGRAFEQYF.